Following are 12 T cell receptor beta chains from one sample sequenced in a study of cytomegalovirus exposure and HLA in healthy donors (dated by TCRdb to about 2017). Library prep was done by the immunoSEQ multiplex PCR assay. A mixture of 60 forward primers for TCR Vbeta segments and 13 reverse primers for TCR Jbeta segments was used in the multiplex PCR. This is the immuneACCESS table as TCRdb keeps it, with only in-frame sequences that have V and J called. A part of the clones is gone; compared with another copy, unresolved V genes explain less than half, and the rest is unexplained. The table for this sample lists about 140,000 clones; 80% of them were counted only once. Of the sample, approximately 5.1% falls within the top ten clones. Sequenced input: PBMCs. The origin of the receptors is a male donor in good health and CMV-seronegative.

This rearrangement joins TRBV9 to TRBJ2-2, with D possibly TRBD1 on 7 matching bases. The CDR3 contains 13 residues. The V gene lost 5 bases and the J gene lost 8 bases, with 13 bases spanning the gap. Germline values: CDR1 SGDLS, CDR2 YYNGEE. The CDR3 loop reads CASSPGGRGELFF. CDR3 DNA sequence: TGTGCCAGCAGTCCAGGGGGGCGGGGGGAGCTGTTTTTT.

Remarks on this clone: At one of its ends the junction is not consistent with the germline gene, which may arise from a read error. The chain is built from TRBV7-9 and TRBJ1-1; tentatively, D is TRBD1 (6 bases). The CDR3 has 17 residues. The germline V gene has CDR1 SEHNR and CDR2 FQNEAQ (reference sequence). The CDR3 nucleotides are TGTTCCAGCAGCTTAGCGAAGGGGGGGGTAGTGAACACTGAAGCTTTCTTT. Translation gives CSSSLAKGGVVNTEAFF.

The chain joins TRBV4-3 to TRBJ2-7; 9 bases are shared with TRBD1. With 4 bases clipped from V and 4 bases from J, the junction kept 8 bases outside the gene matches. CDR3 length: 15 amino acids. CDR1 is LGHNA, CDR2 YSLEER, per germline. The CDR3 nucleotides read TGCGCCAGCAGCCGAACGCCGGGACAGGGTTACGAGCAGTACTTC. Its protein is CASSRTPGQGYEQYF.

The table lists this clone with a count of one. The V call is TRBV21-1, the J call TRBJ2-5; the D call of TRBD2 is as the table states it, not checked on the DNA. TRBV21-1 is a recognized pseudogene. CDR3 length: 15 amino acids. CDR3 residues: CASSNLALLEETQYF. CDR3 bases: TGTGCCAGCAGCAATTTAGCGTTACTCGAAGAGACCCAGTACTTC.

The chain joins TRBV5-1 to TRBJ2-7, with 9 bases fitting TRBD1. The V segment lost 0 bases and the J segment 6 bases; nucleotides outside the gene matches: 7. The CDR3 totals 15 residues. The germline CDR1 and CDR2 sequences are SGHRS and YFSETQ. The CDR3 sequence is CASSLVAGQGGEQYF. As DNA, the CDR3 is TGCGCCAGCAGCTTGGTGGCGGGACAGGGTGGCGAGCAGTACTTC.

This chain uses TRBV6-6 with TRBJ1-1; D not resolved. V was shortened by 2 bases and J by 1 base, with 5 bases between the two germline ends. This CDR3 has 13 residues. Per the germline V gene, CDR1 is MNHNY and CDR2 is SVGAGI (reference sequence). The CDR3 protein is CASSYPQNTEAFF. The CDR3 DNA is TGTGCCAGCAGTTACCCACAGAACACTGAAGCTTTCTTT.

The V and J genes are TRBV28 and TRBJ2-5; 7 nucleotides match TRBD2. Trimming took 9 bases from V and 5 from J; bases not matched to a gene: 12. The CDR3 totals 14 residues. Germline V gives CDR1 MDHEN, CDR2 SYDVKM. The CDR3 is CARGSQAGRETQYF. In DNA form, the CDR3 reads TGTGCCAGGGGGTCTCAAGCGGGGAGGGAGACCCAGTACTTC.

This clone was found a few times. DNA for the CDR3: TGTGCCAGCAGGTCCTTTACTAGCGGGGGGGCCTTCCGGAGGGATACGCAGTATTTT. Residues: CASRSFTSGGAFRRDTQYF. This chain connects TRBV28 to TRBJ2-3; TRBD2 aligns across 13 bases. V lost 6 bases to trimming and J lost 6 bases; unmatched junction nucleotides: 18. This CDR3 has 19 residues. The germline V gene has CDR1 MDHEN and CDR2 SYDVKM.

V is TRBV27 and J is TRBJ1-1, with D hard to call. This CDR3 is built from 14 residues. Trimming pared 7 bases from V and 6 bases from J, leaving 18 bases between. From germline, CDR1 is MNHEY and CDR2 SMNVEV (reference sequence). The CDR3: CASNPLGRGPEAFF. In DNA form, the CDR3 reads TGTGCCAGCAACCCCCTAGGGCGGGGTCCTGAAGCTTTCTTT.

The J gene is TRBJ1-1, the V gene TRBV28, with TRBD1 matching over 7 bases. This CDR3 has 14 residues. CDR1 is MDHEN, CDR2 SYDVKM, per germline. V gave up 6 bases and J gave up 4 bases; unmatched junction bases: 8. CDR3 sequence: CASRDGQDVTEAFF. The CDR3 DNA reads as TGTGCCAGCAGGGACGGACAGGACGTCACTGAAGCTTTCTTT. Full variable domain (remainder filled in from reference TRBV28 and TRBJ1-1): DVKVTQSSRYLVKRTGEKVFLECVQDMDHENMFWYRQDPGLGLRLIYFSYDVKMKEKGDIPEGYSVSREKKERFSLILESASTNQTSMYLCASRDGQDVTEAFFGQGTRLTVV.

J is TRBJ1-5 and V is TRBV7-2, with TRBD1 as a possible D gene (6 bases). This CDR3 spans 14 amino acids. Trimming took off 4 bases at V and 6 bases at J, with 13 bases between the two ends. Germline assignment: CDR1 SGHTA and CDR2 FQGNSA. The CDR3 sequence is CASSYSGGAQPQHF. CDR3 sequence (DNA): TGTGCCAGCAGCTACTCCGGGGGGGCTCAGCCCCAGCATTTT.

The CDR3 loop is CASSLTGLSNSPLHF. For the CDR3, the DNA is TGCGCCAGCAGCTTGACGGGACTATCTAATTCACCCCTCCACTTT. The V and J genes are TRBV5-1 and TRBJ1-6, with D perhaps matching TRBD1 (5 bases). V lost 1 base and J lost 6, with 11 bases in between. The CDR3 is 15 amino acids. CDR1 SGHRS and CDR2 YFSETQ come from the germline V gene.